This record looks at one TCR beta chain sequence and its context. These data are taken from a study of CD8 T cells in Susac syndrome. V dropped 0 bases and J dropped 13 bases, with 13 bases sitting between them. The CDR3 covers 12 residues. The germline CDR1 and CDR2 sequences are SQVTM and ANQGSEA. Sequencing targeted TCR beta in blood CD8+ and CD4+ T cells. TEMRA cells were FACS-enriched, with CD8+ and CD4+ T cells isolated negatively. Reverse transcription of about 0.45 to 1 ug RNA was performed with random hexamers. Multiplex PCR with immunoSEQ amplified the TCR beta CDR3 across 54 Vbeta and 13 Jbeta. One entry per CDR3 protein, called by TCRdb with MiXCR from the immunoSEQ multiplex PCR reads. The sample comprises about 210,000 distinct CDR3 sequences, around 96% of which are singletons, and about 0.088% rests with the top ten.

The receptor was derived from a human donor with multiple sclerosis. The chain combines TRBV29-1 with TRBJ2-1; D unclear. Sequencing was carried out using CD4+ T cells from PBMCs. The CDR3: CSVEELLGLQFF. The DNA for the CDR3 is TGCAGCGTTGAAGAGTTATTGGGCCTCCAGTTCTTC.